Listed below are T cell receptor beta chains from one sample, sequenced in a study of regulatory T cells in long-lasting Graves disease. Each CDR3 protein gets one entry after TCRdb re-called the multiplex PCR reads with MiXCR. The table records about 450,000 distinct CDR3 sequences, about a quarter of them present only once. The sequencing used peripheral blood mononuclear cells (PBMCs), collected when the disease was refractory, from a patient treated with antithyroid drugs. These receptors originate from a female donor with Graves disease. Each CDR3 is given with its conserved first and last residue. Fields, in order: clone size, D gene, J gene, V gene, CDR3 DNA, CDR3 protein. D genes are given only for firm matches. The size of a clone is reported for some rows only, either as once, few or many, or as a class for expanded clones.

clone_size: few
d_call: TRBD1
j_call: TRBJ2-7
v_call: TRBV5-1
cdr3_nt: TGCGCCAGCGCCCCCGAGGGGGCTAACGAGCAGTACTTC
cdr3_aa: CASAPEGANEQYF

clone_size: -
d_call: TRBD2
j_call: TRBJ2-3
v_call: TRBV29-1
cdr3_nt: TGCAGCGTCGCCACTAGCGGGAGTACAGATACGCAGTATTTT
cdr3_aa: CSVATSGSTDTQYF

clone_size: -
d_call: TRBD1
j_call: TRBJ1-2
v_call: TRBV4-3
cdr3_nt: TGCGCCAGCAGCCAAGAACCGGGACAGGGGAACTATGGCTACACCTTC
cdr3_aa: CASSQEPGQGNYGYTF

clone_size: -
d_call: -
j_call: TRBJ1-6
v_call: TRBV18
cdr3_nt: TGTGCCAGCTCCTACAGCAGGGGCAATTCACCCCTCCACTTT
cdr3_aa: CASSYSRGNSPLHF

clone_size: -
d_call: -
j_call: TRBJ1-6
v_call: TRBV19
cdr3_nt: TGTGCCAGTAGCCCTGGGGCAGCTAATTCACCCCTCCACTTT
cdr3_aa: CASSPGAANSPLHF

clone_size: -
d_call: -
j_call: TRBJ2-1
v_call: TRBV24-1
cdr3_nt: TGTGCCACCAGTGGGACATTTGAGCAGTTCTTC
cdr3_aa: CATSGTFEQFF

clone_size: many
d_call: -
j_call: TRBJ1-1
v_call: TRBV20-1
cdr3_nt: TGCAGTGCTACCACCGGGGCGGAGGCTTTCTTT
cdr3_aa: CSATTGAEAFF

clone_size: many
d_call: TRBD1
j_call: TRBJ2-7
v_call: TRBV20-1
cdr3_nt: TGCAGTGCTTCCGGGACAGGGGTCGAGCAGTACTTC
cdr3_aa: CSASGTGVEQYF

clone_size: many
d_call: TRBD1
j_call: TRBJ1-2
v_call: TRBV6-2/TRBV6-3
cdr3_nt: TGTGCCAGCAGGAAGACTGGGACAGTGTATGGCTACACCTTC
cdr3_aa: CASRKTGTVYGYTF

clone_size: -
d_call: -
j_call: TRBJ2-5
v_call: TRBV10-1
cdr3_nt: TGTGCCAGCGAGGCACAAGAGACCCAGTACTTC
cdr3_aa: CASEAQETQYF

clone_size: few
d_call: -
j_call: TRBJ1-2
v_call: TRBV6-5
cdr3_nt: TGTGCCAGCAGTTACGTGGAGGGCGGTGGCTACACCTTC
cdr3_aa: CASSYVEGGGYTF

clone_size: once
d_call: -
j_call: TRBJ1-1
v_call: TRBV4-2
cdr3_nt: TGTGCCAGCAGCCAAGAATTTGGACAGAACACTGAAGCTTTCTTT
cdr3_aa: CASSQEFGQNTEAFF

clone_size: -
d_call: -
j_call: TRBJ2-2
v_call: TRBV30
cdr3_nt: TGTGCCTGGATCAACAGGAACACCGGGGAGCTGTTTTTT
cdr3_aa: CAWINRNTGELFF

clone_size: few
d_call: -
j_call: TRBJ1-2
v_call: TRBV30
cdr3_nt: TGTGCCTGGAGTCCCCCCGGACAGTATGGCTACACCTTC
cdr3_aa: CAWSPPGQYGYTF

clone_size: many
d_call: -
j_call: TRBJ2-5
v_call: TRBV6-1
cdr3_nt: TGTGCCAGCGCGGGAGAGACCCAGTACTTC
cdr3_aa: CASAGETQYF

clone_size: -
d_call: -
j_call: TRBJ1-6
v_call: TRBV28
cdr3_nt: TGTGCCAGCAGTTCTGAATCGCTGACAGTAAATTCACCCCTCCACTTT
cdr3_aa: CASSSESLTVNSPLHF